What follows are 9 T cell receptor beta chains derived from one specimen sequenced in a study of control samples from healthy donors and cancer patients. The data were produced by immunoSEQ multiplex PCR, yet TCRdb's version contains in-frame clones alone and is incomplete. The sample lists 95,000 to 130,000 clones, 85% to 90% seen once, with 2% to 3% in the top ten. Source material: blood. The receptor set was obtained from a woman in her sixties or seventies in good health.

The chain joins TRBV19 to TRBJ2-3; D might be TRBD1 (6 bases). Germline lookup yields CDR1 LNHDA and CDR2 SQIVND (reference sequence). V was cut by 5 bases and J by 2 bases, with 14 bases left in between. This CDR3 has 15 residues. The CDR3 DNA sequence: TGTGCCAGTAGTCCGGACAGAGGGTACACAGATACGCAGTATTTT. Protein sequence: CASSPDRGYTDTQYF.

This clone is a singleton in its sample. The CDR3 loop is CASKGQGADEQYF. Written as DNA, the CDR3 is TGCGCCAGCAAAGGACAGGGGGCCGACGAGCAGTACTTC. V gene TRBV10-2 combines with J gene TRBJ2-7, with TRBD1 identical over 11 bases. In germline, CDR1 is WSHSY, CDR2 SAAADI. Unmatched junction bases numbered 4, after V lost 7 bases and J lost 5 bases. This CDR3 region has 13 residues.

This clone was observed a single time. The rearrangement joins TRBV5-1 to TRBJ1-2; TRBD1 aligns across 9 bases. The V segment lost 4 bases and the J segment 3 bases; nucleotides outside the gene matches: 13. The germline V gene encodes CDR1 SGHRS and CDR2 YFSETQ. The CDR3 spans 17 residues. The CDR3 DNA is TGCGCCAGCAGCACTCTACCCCCGGGACAGGGAGACTATGGCTACACCTTC. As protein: CASSTLPPGQGDYGYTF.

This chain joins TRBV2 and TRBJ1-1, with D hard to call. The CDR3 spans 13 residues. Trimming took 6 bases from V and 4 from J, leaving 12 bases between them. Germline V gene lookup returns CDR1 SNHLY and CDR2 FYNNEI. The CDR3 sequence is CASRKEGITEAFF. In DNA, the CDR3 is TGTGCCAGCAGGAAGGAGGGAATCACTGAAGCTTTCTTT.

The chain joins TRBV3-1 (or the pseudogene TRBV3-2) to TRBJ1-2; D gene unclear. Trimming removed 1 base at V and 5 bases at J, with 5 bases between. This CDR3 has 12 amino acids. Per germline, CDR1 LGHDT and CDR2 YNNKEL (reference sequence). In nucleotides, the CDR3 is TGTGCCAGCAGCCAAGTTAAATATGGCTACACCTTC. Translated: CASSQVKYGYTF.

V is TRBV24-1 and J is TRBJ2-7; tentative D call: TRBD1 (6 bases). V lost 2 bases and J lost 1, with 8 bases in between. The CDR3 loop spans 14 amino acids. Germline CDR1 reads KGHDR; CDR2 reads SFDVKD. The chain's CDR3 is CATSDSGQSYEQYF. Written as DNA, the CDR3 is TGTGCCACCAGTGATTCGGGACAATCCTACGAGCAGTACTTC.

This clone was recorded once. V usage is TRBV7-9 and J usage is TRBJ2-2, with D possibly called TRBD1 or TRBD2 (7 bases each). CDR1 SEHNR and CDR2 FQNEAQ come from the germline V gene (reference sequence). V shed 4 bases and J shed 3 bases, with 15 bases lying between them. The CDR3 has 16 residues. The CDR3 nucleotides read TGTGCCAGCAGCTCTCCAGGGGGGGTGGACACCGGGGAGCTGTTTTTT. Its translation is CASSSPGGVDTGELFF.

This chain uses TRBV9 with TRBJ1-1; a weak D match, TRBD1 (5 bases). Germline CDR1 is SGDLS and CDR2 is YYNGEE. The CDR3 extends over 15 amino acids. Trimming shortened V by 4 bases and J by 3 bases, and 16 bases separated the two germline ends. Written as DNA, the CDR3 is TGTGCCAGCAGCCCTGGGGCAGGTGAAGACACTGAAGCTTTCTTT. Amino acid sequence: CASSPGAGEDTEAFF. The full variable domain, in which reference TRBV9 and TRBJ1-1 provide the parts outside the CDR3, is DSGVTQTPKHLITATGQRVTLRCSPRSGDLSVYWYQQSLDQGLQFLIQYYNGEERAKGNILERFSAQQFPDLHSELNLSSLELGDSALYFCASSPGAGEDTEAFFGQGTRLTVV.

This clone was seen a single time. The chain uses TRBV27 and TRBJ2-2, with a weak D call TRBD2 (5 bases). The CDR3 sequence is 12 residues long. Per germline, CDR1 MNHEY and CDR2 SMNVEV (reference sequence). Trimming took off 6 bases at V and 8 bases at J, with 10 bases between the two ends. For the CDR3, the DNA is TGTGCCAGCAGGAGGGTTGCGGGGGAGCTGTTTTTT. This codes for CASRRVAGELFF.